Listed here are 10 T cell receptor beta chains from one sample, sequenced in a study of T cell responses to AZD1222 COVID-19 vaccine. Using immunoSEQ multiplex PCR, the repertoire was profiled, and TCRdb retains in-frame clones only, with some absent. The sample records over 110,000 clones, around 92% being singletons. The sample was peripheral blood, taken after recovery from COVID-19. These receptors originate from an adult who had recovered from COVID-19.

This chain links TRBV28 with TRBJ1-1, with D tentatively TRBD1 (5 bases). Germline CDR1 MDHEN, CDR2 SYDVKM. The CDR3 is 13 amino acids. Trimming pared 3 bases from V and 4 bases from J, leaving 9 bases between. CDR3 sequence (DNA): TGTGCCAGCAGTTTCAGAGGGGCCACTGAAGCTTTCTTT. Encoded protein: CASSFRGATEAFF.

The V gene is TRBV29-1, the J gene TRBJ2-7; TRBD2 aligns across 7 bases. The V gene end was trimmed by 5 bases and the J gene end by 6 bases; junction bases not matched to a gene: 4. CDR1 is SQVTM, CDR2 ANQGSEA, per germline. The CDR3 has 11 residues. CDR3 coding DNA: TGCAGCGTTCGCGGGAGCCTCGAGCAGTACTTC. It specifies CSVRGSLEQYF.

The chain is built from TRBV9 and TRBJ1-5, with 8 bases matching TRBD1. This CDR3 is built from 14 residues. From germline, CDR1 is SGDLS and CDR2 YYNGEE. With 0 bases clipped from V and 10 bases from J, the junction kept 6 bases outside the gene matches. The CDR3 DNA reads TGTGCCAGCAGCGTAGGACAGGGGCCTGGTCCCCAGCATTTT. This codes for CASSVGQGPGPQHF.

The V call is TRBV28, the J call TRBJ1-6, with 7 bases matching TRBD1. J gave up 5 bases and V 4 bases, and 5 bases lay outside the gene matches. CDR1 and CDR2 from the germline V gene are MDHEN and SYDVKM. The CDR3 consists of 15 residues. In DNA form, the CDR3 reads TGTGCCAGCAGTTCACAACAGGGGAATAATTCACCCCTCCACTTT. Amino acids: CASSSQQGNNSPLHF.

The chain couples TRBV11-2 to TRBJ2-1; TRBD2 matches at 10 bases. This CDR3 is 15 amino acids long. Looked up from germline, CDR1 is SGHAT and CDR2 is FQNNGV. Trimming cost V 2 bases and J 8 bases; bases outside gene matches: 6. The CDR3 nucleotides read TGTGCCAGCAGCTTAAGCGGGAGGGATCACGATGAGCAGTTCTTC. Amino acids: CASSLSGRDHDEQFF.

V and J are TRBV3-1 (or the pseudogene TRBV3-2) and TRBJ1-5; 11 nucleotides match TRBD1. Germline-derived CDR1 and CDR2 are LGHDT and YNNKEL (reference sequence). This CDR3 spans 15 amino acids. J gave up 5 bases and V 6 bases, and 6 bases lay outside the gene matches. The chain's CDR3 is CASSTGTGGYQPQHF. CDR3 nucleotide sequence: TGTGCCAGCAGTACCGGGACAGGGGGATATCAGCCCCAGCATTTT.

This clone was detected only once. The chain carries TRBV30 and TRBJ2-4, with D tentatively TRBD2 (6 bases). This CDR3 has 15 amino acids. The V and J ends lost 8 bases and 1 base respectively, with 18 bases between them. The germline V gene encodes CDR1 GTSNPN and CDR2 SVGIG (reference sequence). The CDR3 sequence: CAGGSGMGAKNIQYF. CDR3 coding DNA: TGTGCCGGGGGGAGTGGGATGGGGGCCAAAAACATTCAGTACTTC.

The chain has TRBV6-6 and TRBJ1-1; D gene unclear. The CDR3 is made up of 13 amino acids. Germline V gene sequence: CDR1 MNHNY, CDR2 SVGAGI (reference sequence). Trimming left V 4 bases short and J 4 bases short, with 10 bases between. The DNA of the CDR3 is TGTGCCAGCAGTTTCGGACTCGCCACTGAAGCTTTCTTT. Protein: CASSFGLATEAFF.

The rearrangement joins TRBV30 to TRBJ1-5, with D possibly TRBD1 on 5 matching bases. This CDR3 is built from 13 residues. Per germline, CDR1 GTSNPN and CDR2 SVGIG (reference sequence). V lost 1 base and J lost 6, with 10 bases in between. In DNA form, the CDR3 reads TGTGCCTGGAGTGGAAGGGGCTCTCAGCCCCAGCATTTT. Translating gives CAWSGRGSQPQHF.

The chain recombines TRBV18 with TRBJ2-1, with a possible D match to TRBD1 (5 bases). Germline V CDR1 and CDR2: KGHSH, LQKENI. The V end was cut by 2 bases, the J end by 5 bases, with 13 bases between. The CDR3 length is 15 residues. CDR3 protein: CASSPLQVTDNEQFF. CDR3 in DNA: TGTGCCAGCTCACCATTACAGGTTACCGACAATGAGCAGTTCTTC.